Detailed here is one T cell receptor beta chain. The antigen is unknown. TCRdb reanalysed the 5' RACE reads using MiXCR and keeps one entry per CDR3 protein. The data show 750,000 to 850,000 distinct CDR3 sequences, with 12% seen just once and approximately 0.5% held by the top ten. The entry originates in a study of CD8 T cells in ankylosing spondylitis. Study-wide findings and caveats: Typical of ankylosing spondylitis blood, it appeared, was a TCR beta motif of roughly eight highly homologous variants.

Germline V CDR1 and CDR2: MNHNY, SVGAGI (reference sequence). The CDR3 is made up of 13 amino acids. This sequence was found in a male donor with ankylosing spondylitis. The rearrangement links TRBV6-6 to TRBJ2-1; possibly TRBD2 for D (6 bases). Sequenced sample: blood, either unsorted or a sorted T cell fraction (not recorded which). The CDR3 spells CVVGPSAYNEQFF. Written as DNA, the CDR3 is TGTGTCGTGGGTCCTAGCGCCTACAATGAGCAGTTCTTC.